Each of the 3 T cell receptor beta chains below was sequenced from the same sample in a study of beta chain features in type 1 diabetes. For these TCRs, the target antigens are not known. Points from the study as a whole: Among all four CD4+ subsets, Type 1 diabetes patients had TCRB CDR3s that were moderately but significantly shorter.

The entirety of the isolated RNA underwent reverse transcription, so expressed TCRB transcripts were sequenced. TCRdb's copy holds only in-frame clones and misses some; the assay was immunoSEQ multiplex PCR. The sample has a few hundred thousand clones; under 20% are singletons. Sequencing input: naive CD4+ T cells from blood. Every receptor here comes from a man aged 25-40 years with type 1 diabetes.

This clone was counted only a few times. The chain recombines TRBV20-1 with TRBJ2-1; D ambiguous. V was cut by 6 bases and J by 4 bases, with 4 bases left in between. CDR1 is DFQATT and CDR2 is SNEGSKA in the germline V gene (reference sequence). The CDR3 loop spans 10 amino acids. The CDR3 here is CSAQYNEQFF. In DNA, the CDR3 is TGCAGTGCCCAATACAATGAGCAGTTCTTC.

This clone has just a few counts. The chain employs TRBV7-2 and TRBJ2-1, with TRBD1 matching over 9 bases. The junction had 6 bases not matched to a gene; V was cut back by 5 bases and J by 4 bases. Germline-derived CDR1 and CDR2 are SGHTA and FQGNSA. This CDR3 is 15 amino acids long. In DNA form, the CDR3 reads TGTGCCAGCAGCCCCGGGACAGGGTTTTACAATGAGCAGTTCTTC. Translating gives CASSPGTGFYNEQFF.

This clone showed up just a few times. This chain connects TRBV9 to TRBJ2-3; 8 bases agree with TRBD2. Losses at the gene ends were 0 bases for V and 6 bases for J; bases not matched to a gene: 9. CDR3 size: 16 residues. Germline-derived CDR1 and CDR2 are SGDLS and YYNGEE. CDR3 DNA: TGTGCCAGCAGCGTAGCGGCCAGCGGGAGTCGTGATACGCAGTATTTT. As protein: CASSVAASGSRDTQYF.